Listed below are T cell receptor beta chains from one sample, sequenced in a study of blood T cell repertoires in COVID-19. The table came from immunoSEQ multiplex PCR; TCRdb's copy has only in-frame clones and leaves some out. The sample consists of 300,000 to 350,000 clones, roughly 90% of them appearing once. The sequenced sample consisted of peripheral blood. These receptors were taken from a woman aged 25 to 39 with COVID-19, enrolled during active disease. Both conserved end residues are part of each CDR3. A D gene is named only where the DNA matches it firmly. Rows may omit the clone size; those that give it use once, few, many or a size class.

NA,TRBV28,NA,TRBJ1-1,CASLLNTEAFF,TGTGCCAGCCTCCTGAACACTGAAGCTTTCTTT
NA,TRBV7-9,TRBD1,TRBJ1-6,CASSSSDRASSYNSPLHF,TGTGCCAGCAGCTCCTCGGACAGGGCAAGCTCCTATAATTCACCCCTCCACTTT
once,TRBV6-5,NA,TRBJ1-1,CASRTGGLRDPEAFF,TGTGCCAGCAGAACGGGGGGACTCAGGGACCCTGAAGCTTTCTTT
NA,TRBV7-9,NA,TRBJ1-2,CASSFRMDIGVDGYTF,TGTGCCAGCAGCTTCCGGATGGACATTGGCGTTGATGGCTACACCTTC
NA,TRBV6-7,NA,TRBJ2-1,CARDSPMSNEQFF,TGTGCCAGGGACAGCCCAATGAGCAATGAGCAGTTCTTC
few,TRBV3-1/TRBV3-2,NA,TRBJ1-6,CASSQDATNSPLHF,TGTGCCAGCAGCCAAGATGCCACAAACTCACCCCTCCACTTT
NA,TRBV2,NA,TRBJ1-4,CASSDLSRTNEKLFF,TGTGCCAGCAGTGACCTCTCCCGGACTAATGAAAAACTGTTTTTT
NA,TRBV7-9,TRBD1,TRBJ1-5,CASSLDRGDQPQHF,TGTGCCAGCAGCCTTGACAGGGGTGATCAGCCCCAGCATTTT
NA,TRBV6-1,NA,TRBJ2-6,CASSEMSSGANVLTF,TGTGCCAGCAGTGAAATGTCTTCTGGGGCCAACGTCCTGACTTTC
NA,TRBV6-1,NA,TRBJ1-6,CASSGAKVASSYNSPLHF,TGTGCCAGCAGTGGGGCGAAAGTAGCGAGCTCCTATAATTCACCCCTCCACTTT
NA,TRBV19,NA,TRBJ1-5,CASGEGAGWSNQPQHF,TGTGCCAGTGGGGAAGGGGCAGGGTGGAGCAATCAGCCCCAGCATTTT
once,TRBV10-1,NA,TRBJ2-7,CASGDGPYEQYF,TGCGCCAGCGGAGACGGTCCGTACGAGCAGTACTTC
NA,TRBV9,TRBD1,TRBJ1-1,CASSPRQGANTEAFF,TGTGCCAGCAGCCCAAGACAGGGGGCGAACACTGAAGCTTTCTTT
once,TRBV7-9,NA,TRBJ1-2,CASSLVPGEYTF,TGTGCCAGCAGCTTAGTTCCGGGGGAGTACACCTTC
NA,TRBV20-1,NA,TRBJ2-1,CSTLPSGEQFF,TGCAGTACCCTTCCCAGCGGAGAGCAGTTCTTC
NA,TRBV19,NA,TRBJ1-4,CASSIQKNEKLFF,TGTGCCAGTAGTATACAGAAGAATGAAAAACTGTTTTTT
NA,TRBV11-2,TRBD1,TRBJ1-1,CASSLEGDRGRAFF,TGTGCCAGCAGCTTAGAAGGAGACAGGGGACGAGCTTTCTTT
NA,TRBV6-2/TRBV6-3,TRBD1,TRBJ1-4,CASSQGQGKLFF,TGTGCCAGCAGTCAGGGACAGGGAAAACTGTTTTTT
NA,TRBV25-1,NA,TRBJ1-1,CASSGTGLNTEAFF,TGTGCCAGCAGTGGTACAGGCCTGAACACTGAAGCTTTCTTT
NA,TRBV19,NA,TRBJ1-1,CASNPIPGEAEAFF,TGTGCCAGTAACCCCATCCCCGGGGAGGCTGAAGCTTTCTTT
NA,TRBV19,NA,TRBJ2-2,CASSPSKTNTGELFF,TGTGCCAGTAGCCCCTCTAAAACGAACACCGGGGAGCTGTTTTTT
NA,TRBV5-5,TRBD1,TRBJ2-2,CASSLVRGHGELFF,TGTGCCAGCAGCCTTGTCAGGGGGCACGGGGAGCTGTTTTTT
NA,TRBV28,NA,TRBJ1-1,CASSSWGGRTEAFF,TGTGCCAGCAGTTCGTGGGGGGGGCGCACTGAAGCTTTCTTT
NA,TRBV2,NA,TRBJ2-7,CASSVGSRANSYEQYF,TGTGCCAGCAGTGTCGGGTCCAGGGCCAACTCCTACGAGCAGTACTTC
NA,TRBV9,NA,TRBJ1-3,CASSVAGHSGNTIYF,TGTGCCAGCAGCGTGGCAGGGCACTCTGGAAACACCATATATTTT
NA,TRBV7-6,NA,TRBJ2-5,CASSLESRWTQYF,TGTGCCAGCAGCTTAGAATCGAGGTGGACCCAGTACTTC
NA,TRBV28,NA,TRBJ2-3,CASSFSTGGTDTQYF,TGTGCCAGCAGCTTTAGCACGGGGGGCACAGATACGCAGTATTTT
NA,TRBV30,NA,TRBJ2-1,CAWSDTDEQFF,TGTGCCTGGAGTGATACGGATGAGCAGTTCTTC
once,TRBV15,TRBD1,TRBJ1-6,CATSREQGAYSPLHF,TGTGCCACCAGCAGAGAACAGGGGGCATATTCACCCCTCCACTTT
NA,TRBV5-1,NA,TRBJ2-1,CASSSPLVAVYNEQFF,TGCGCCAGCAGCTCGCCGTTGGTAGCGGTATACAATGAGCAGTTCTTC
NA,TRBV2,TRBD2,TRBJ2-5,CARETTSGRAETQYF,TGTGCCAGGGAAACGACTAGCGGGAGGGCAGAGACCCAGTACTTC
NA,TRBV6-6,TRBD1,TRBJ1-4,CASSYSGGDNEKLFF,TGTGCCAGCAGTTACTCAGGGGGCGACAATGAAAAACTGTTTTTT
NA,TRBV19,NA,TRBJ1-3,CASSIGQRIGNTIYF,TGTGCCAGTAGTATCGGCCAGCGGATTGGAAACACCATATATTTT
NA,TRBV18,NA,TRBJ1-2,CASSPQGPGGDGYTF,TGTGCCAGCTCACCTCAAGGACCGGGGGGCGATGGCTACACCTTC
NA,TRBV16,NA,TRBJ1-5,CASSQSPRYLTQHF,TGTGCCAGCAGCCAATCGCCCCGTTACTTAACCCAGCATTTT
NA,TRBV6-6,NA,TRBJ1-4,CASRPGHGDEKLFF,TGTGCCAGCAGGCCGGGACACGGAGATGAAAAACTGTTTTTT
NA,TRBV28,NA,TRBJ1-2,CASRKRTVNYGYTF,TGTGCCAGCAGGAAACGGACAGTAAACTATGGCTACACCTTC
NA,TRBV28,NA,TRBJ1-2,CASSLRNYGYTF,TGTGCCAGCAGTTTACGTAACTATGGCTACACCTTC
once,TRBV9,NA,TRBJ2-2,CASSRREGTGELFF,TGTGCCAGCAGCAGGAGGGAAGGTACCGGGGAGCTGTTTTTT
few,TRBV19,TRBD1,TRBJ2-7,CASSRQGGYEQYF,TGTGCCAGTAGTAGACAGGGGGGCTACGAGCAGTACTTC
NA,TRBV28,NA,TRBJ1-2,CASSLGGGFEGYTF,TGTGCCAGCAGTTTAGGGGGGGGATTTGAAGGCTACACCTTC
NA,TRBV19,NA,TRBJ1-2,CASSIVSGLSDYTF,TGTGCCAGTAGTATAGTTTCAGGCCTTAGCGACTACACCTTC
NA,TRBV23-1,TRBD1,TRBJ2-6,CASSHHVPGQGSGANVLTF,TGCGCCAGCAGTCACCACGTCCCGGGACAGGGTTCTGGGGCCAACGTCCTGACTTTC
NA,TRBV11-3,NA,TRBJ1-1,CASSADSTGITEAFF,TGTGCCAGCAGCGCAGACTCTACAGGGATCACTGAAGCTTTCTTT
NA,TRBV29-1,TRBD1,TRBJ2-2,CSVSKQGDSLNTGELFF,TGCAGCGTTTCCAAACAAGGGGACAGTTTGAACACCGGGGAGCTGTTTTTT
once,TRBV2,NA,TRBJ2-7,CASSGGGTSSRYEQYF,TGTGCCAGCAGTGGTGGTGGGACATCGTCCCGCTACGAGCAGTACTTC
NA,TRBV18,TRBD2,TRBJ2-4,CASSPRGGRNIQYF,TGTGCCAGCTCACCGCGGGGGGGCAGAAACATTCAGTACTTC
NA,TRBV29-1,NA,TRBJ1-2,CSVGYLGAYGYTF,TGCAGCGTTGGTTATTTGGGGGCGTATGGCTACACCTTC